These 14 T cell receptor beta chains came from one sample sequenced in a study of blood T cell repertoires in COVID-19. Method: immunoSEQ multiplex PCR; TCRdb's copy keeps in-frame clones and lacks some. Of 200,000 to 250,000 clones listed, roughly 80% are singletons. Sample: peripheral blood. These TCRs come from a woman aged 80 or over with COVID-19, enrolled during active disease.

The chain carries TRBV4-1 and TRBJ1-1, with D possibly TRBD1 on 5 matching bases. Trimming removed 4 bases at V and 1 base at J, with 10 bases between. The germline V gene has CDR1 MGHRA and CDR2 YSYEKL. This CDR3 has 14 residues. CDR3 coding DNA: TGCGCCAGCAGCCCCTACGGGGGGAACACTGAAGCTTTCTTT. Its translation: CASSPYGGNTEAFF.

This chain links TRBV9 with TRBJ2-1; 7 nucleotides match TRBD1. V was pared by 4 bases and J by 4 bases, with 2 bases of the junction left unmatched. The CDR3 has 13 residues. In germline, CDR1 is SGDLS, CDR2 YYNGEE. The CDR3 spells CASSYRGYNEQFF. CDR3 nucleotides: TGTGCCAGCAGCTACAGGGGTTACAATGAGCAGTTCTTC.

This clone was counted only a few times. The V gene is TRBV9, the J gene TRBJ2-2; D remains unclear. Trimming took off 5 bases at V and 6 bases at J, with 8 bases between the two ends. Germline V CDR1 and CDR2: SGDLS, YYNGEE. CDR3 length: 12 residues. CDR3 region: CASSQGAGELFF. CDR3 bases: TGTGCCAGCAGTCAAGGAGCCGGGGAGCTGTTTTTT.

The table lists this clone with a count of one. The chain employs TRBV6-5 and TRBJ1-5; D gene ambiguous. Trimming took 7 bases from V and 2 from J, leaving 15 bases between them. The CDR3 totals 15 residues. Per germline, CDR1 MNHEY and CDR2 SVGAGI. The DNA of the CDR3 is TGTGCCAGCATGGCGGGGAGTTCGGGCAATCAGCCCCAGCATTTT. This codes for CASMAGSSGNQPQHF.

The genes are TRBV19 and TRBJ1-2; 12 bases are a match to TRBD1. V gave up 5 bases and J gave up 6 bases; unmatched junction bases: 7. Germline CDR1 LNHDA, CDR2 SQIVND (reference sequence). The CDR3 covers 15 residues. CDR3 residues: CASSSPGQGAHGYTF. CDR3 DNA sequence: TGTGCCAGTAGTTCGCCGGGACAGGGGGCTCATGGCTACACCTTC.

The gene calls are TRBV11-2 and TRBJ1-6, with 10 bases lining up with TRBD1. The CDR3 totals 15 residues. CDR1 SGHAT and CDR2 FQNNGV come from the germline V gene. Trimming at V came to 4 bases and at J to 10 bases, leaving 7 bases not matched to a gene. The CDR3 region is CASSSPGQGFSPLHF. The CDR3 DNA is TGTGCCAGCAGCTCCCCGGGACAGGGGTTCTCACCCCTCCACTTT.

The J gene is TRBJ2-1, the V gene TRBV5-5; 7 positions match TRBD2. Germline lookup yields CDR1 SGHKS and CDR2 YYEKEE (reference sequence). The CDR3 consists of 14 residues. Trimming cost V 3 bases and J 8 bases; bases outside gene matches: 8. The CDR3 nucleotides read TGTGCCAGCAGCTCAACCGGGACTACGGATGAGCAGTTCTTC. It encodes CASSSTGTTDEQFF.

V and J are TRBV9 and TRBJ2-5, with TRBD2 identical over 10 bases. The CDR3 has 15 residues. With V trimmed by 2 bases and J by 7 bases, 8 bases remained unmatched. Germline V CDR1 and CDR2: SGDLS, YYNGEE. The CDR3 DNA reads TGTGCCAGCAGCGTTCTGAGCGGGGGGGCCGTGACCCAGTACTTC. It yields the protein CASSVLSGGAVTQYF.

This clone was counted many times. CDR3 loop: CASNIQGRDQPQHF. CDR3 nucleotides: TGTGCCAGCAACATACAGGGGCGAGATCAGCCCCAGCATTTT. V usage is TRBV2 and J usage is TRBJ1-5; 7 nucleotides match TRBD1. V was clipped by 7 bases and J by 5 bases; unmatched bases: 8. The CDR3 sequence is 14 residues long. Germline CDR1 is SNHLY and CDR2 is FYNNEI.

The chain recombines TRBV5-1 with TRBJ2-7; 12 positions agree with TRBD2. There are 15 residues in the CDR3. CDR1 and CDR2 from the germline V gene are SGHRS and YFSETQ. J lost 0 bases, V lost 4 bases, and 2 bases had no gene match. DNA of the CDR3: TGCGCCAGCAGCCTGACTAGCGGGGGCTCCTACGAGCAGTACTTC. Its translation is CASSLTSGGSYEQYF.

The chain has TRBV30 and TRBJ1-2; TRBD1 matches at 9 bases. Germline V CDR1 and CDR2: GTSNPN, SVGIG (reference sequence). The CDR3 has 13 amino acids. V was clipped by 3 bases and J by 4 bases; unmatched bases: 3. The DNA of the CDR3 is TGTGCCTGGAGGGGGACAGGGTTCTATGGCTACACCTTC. Its protein product is CAWRGTGFYGYTF.

The chain is built from TRBV4-2 and TRBJ1-3; tentative D call: TRBD1 (5 bases). The germline V gene encodes CDR1 LGHNA and CDR2 YNFKEQ. The V and J ends lost 4 bases and 1 base respectively, with 14 bases between them. The CDR3 totals 16 residues. The CDR3 protein is CASSRGTQLSGNTIYF. The DNA for the CDR3 is TGTGCCAGCAGCCGGGGCACACAGCTTTCTGGAAACACCATATATTTT.

V usage is TRBV5-1 and J usage is TRBJ1-2; 9 bases map to TRBD1. The CDR3 contains 13 residues. With V trimmed by 0 bases and J by 8 bases, 2 bases remained unmatched. Germline V CDR1 and CDR2: SGHRS, YFSETQ. The CDR3 DNA is TGCGCCAGCAGCTTGGGGACAGGGGAAGGCTACACCTTC. Translation gives CASSLGTGEGYTF.

This chain connects TRBV6-6 to TRBJ1-2, with 7 positions matching TRBD1. CDR1 and CDR2 (germline): MNHNY, SVGAGI (reference sequence). After removal of 0 bases from V and 5 bases from J, the junction contained 3 bases not matched to a gene. CDR3 length: 14 amino acids. This CDR3 is CASSYSGTDYGYTF. CDR3 sequence (DNA): TGTGCCAGCAGTTACTCCGGGACAGATTATGGCTACACCTTC.